Only a few counts were recorded for the clone carrying this T cell receptor beta chain. The antigen is not known. The data stem from a study of T-cell memory formation after mild COVID-19. Broader study findings: CM and EM subsets held most contracting CD4+ clones; EMRA held CD8+ ones.

CDR1 and CDR2 (germline): SGHTA, FQGNSA. The CDR3 spans 15 residues. Trimming took off 1 base at V and 4 bases at J, with 13 bases between the two ends. MiXCR, run by TCRdb on the 5' RACE reads, gives a single entry per CDR3 protein. This sample has approximately 500,000 distinct CDR3 sequences, with roughly 25% found just once. This receptor was identified in an adult woman who had mild COVID-19 (a few samples of this study predate the infection). Cell type and time point are not known. This rearrangement joins TRBV7-2 to TRBJ2-5, with D perhaps matching TRBD1 or TRBD2 (5 bases each). The sample taken for sequencing was PBMCs or a T cell subset sorted from them (not recorded which). CDR3 bases: TGTGCCAGCAGCTTAGGAGGGACGCCCCTAGAGACCCAGTACTTC. Translated: CASSLGGTPLETQYF.